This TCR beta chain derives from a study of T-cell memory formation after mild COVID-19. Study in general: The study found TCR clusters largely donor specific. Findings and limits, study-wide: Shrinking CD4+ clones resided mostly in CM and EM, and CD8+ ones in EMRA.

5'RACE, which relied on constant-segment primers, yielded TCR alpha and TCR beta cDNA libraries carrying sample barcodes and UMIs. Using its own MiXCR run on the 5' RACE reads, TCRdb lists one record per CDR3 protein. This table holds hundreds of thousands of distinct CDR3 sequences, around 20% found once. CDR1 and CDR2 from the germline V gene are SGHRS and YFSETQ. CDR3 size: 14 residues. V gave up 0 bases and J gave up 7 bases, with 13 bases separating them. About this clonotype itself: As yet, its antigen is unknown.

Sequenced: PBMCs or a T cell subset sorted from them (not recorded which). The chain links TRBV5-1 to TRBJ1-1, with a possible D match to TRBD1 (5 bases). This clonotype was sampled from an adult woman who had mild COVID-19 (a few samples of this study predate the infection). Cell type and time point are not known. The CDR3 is CASSLEVVGLEAFF. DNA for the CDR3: TGCGCCAGCAGCTTGGAGGTCGTGGGACTTGAAGCTTTCTTT.